This T cell receptor beta chain was obtained from a study of CD8 T cells in Susac syndrome. This CDR3 comprises 14 residues. Trimming took off 7 bases at V and 0 bases at J, with 13 bases between the two ends. TEMRA cells were FACS-enriched and CD8+ and CD4+ T cells negatively isolated. RNA was extracted with the RNeasy kit, and a quantity of roughly 0.5 to 1 ug was reverse transcribed using random hexamers. TCRdb redid the calling of the immunoSEQ multiplex PCR reads with MiXCR, one entry per CDR3 protein. The sample lists fewer than 140,000 distinct CDR3 sequences, approximately 94% occurring once.

The sequence was collected from a human donor with Susac syndrome. Material: CD8+ T cells from PBMCs. The chain joins TRBV12-3 or TRBV12-4 to TRBJ2-7; maybe TRBD1 (6 bases). The CDR3, as DNA: TGTGCCAGCACCCAAGGGGGTTTCTCCTACGAGCAGTACTTC. Translated: CASTQGGFSYEQYF.